Sequencing of this T cell receptor beta chain was carried out in a study of response to subunit inactivated influenza vaccine. The study's findings and limits: Researchers suggested that each seasonal influenza vaccination recruits few new T cells.

To note about this clonotype: As yet, its antigen is unknown.

TCRdb re-called the RT-PCR reads with MiXCR, one entry per CDR3 protein. Of hundreds of thousands of distinct CDR3 sequences in the sample, 12% were seen once. The germline gives CDR1 SQVTM, CDR2 ANQGSEA. The CDR3 contains 12 residues. V was shortened by 6 bases and J by 7 bases, with 16 bases between the two germline ends. Sequencing used PBMCs from blood, obtained on the day of vaccination. V usage is TRBV29-1 and J usage is TRBJ2-7; D uncertain. The TCR originated in a man aged 50 to 59 who received an inactivated influenza vaccine. The CDR3 loop reads CSVRGNAWEQYF. The CDR3 region has the DNA TGCAGCGTACGCGGCAATGCGTGGGAGCAGTACTTC.